This TCR beta chain was captured in a study of T cells after yellow fever vaccination. Overall study: Fractions low in cell number were prepared with SMART-Seq v4 Ultra Low Input. Study-level results: A large majority of primary-vaccination clones showed up again after the booster (around 95% CD4, 88% CD8). It was a weaker secondary response, yet one that peaked faster, at day 5 versus 15.

V lost 5 bases and J 8 bases, leaving 15 bases between the germline ends. This CDR3 is built from 14 residues. Germline CDR1 and CDR2: MNHEY and SVGEGT. A few counts support this clonotype. Its antigen is unknown. TCRdb reprocessed the 5' RACE reads with MiXCR, giving one entry per CDR3 protein. The sample yields 200,000 to 300,000 distinct CDR3 sequences, 6.5% to 7.5% seen once. The sequences come from CD4+ T cells sorted from PBMCs, collected on the day of the yellow fever booster vaccination. The clonotype originates from a man aged 25 to 40 who received the YFV17D yellow fever vaccine. The chain has TRBV6-2 or TRBV6-3 and TRBJ1-4, with D possibly matching TRBD1 (5 bases). This chain's CDR3 is CASSLTGTEEKLFF. CDR3 DNA: TGTGCCAGCAGTCTCACGGGGACCGAAGAAAAACTGTTTTTT.